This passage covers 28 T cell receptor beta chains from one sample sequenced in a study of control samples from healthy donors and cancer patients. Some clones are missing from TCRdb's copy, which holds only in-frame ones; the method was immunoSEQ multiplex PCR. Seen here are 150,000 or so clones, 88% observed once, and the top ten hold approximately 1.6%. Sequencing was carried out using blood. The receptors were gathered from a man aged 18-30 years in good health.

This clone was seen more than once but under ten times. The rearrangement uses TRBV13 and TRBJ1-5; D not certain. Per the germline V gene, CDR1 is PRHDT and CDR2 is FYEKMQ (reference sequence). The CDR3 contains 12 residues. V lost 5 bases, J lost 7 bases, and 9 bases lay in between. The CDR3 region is CASSQSGQPQHF. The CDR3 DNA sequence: TGTGCCAGCAGCCAAAGTGGACAGCCCCAGCATTTT.

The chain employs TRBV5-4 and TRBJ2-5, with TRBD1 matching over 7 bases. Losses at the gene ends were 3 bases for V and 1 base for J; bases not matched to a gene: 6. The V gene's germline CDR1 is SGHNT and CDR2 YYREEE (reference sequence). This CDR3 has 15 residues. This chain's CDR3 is CASSSPRDSQETQYF. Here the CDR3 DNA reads TGTGCCAGCAGCTCACCTCGGGACAGCCAAGAGACCCAGTACTTC.

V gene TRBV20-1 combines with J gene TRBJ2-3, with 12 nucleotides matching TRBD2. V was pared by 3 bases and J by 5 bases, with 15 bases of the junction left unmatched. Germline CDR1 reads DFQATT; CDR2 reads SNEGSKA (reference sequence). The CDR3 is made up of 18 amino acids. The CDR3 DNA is TGCAGTGCTAGTGGACCGCCTCTAGCGGGGGGGCTGGGAGATACGCAGTATTTT. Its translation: CSASGPPLAGGLGDTQYF.

The CDR3 reads CAWSVFIGLAGGLTDTQYF. The CDR3 coding sequence is TGTGCCTGGAGTGTATTTATAGGACTAGCGGGGGGTCTCACAGATACGCAGTATTTT. The rearrangement uses TRBV30 and TRBJ2-3; TRBD2 aligns across 14 bases. Germline CDR1 GTSNPN, CDR2 SVGIG (reference sequence). The CDR3 covers 19 residues. The junction had 10 bases not matched to a gene; V was cut back by 0 bases and J by 2 bases.

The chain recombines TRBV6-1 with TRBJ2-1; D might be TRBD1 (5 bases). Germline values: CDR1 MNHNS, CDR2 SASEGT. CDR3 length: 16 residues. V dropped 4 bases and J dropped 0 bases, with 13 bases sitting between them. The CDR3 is CASSGSDTLSYNEQFF. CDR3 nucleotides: TGTGCCAGCAGTGGATCGGACACGCTCTCCTACAATGAGCAGTTCTTC.

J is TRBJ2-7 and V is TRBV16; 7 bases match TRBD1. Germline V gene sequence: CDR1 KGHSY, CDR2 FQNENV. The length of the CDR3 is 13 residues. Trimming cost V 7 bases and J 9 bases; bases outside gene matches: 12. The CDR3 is CASTPPGGDRQYF. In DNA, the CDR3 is TGTGCCAGCACCCCACCAGGGGGAGACAGGCAGTACTTC. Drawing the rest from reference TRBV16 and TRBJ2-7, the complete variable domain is GEEVAQTPKHLVRGEGQKAKLYCAPIKGHSYVFWYQQVLKNEFKFLISFQNENVFDETGMPKERFSAKCLPNSPCSLEIQATKLEDSAVYFCASTPPGGDRQYFGPGTRLTVT.

The CDR3 DNA is TGTGCCTGGAGTGGCATAGGGAACACTGAAGCTTTCTTT. Its translation: CAWSGIGNTEAFF. The chain couples TRBV30 to TRBJ1-1; D is uncertain. The CDR3 spans 13 residues. Germline CDR1 GTSNPN, CDR2 SVGIG (reference sequence). The germline V and J ends were trimmed by 1 base and 1 base, with 7 bases remaining between them.

The CDR3 DNA follows: TGTGCCAGCAGTAGGGACAGGGGACCCGATACGCAGTATTTT. Encoded protein: CASSRDRGPDTQYF. V is TRBV6-5 and J is TRBJ2-3, with TRBD1 matching 10 bases. CDR1 and CDR2 from the germline V gene are MNHEY and SVGAGI. The CDR3 consists of 14 residues. The V gene end was trimmed by 5 bases and the J gene end by 6 bases; junction bases not matched to a gene: 5.

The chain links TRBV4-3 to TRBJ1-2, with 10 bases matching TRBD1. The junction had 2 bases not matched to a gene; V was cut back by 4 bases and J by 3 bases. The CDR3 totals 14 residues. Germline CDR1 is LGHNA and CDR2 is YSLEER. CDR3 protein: CASSPGTGDYGYTF. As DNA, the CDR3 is TGCGCCAGCAGCCCGGGGACAGGGGACTATGGCTACACCTTC.

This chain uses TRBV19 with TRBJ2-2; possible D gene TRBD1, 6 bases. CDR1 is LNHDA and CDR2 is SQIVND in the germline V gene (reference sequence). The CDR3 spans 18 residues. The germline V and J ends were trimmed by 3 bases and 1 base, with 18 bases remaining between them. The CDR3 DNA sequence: TGTGCCAGTAGTATCCCCCCGAGACAGGTCCTGAACACCGGGGAGCTGTTTTTT. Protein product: CASSIPPRQVLNTGELFF.

The CDR3 DNA sequence: TGTGCCAGCAGCTTAGGGGGGGACAGATTTGCTGAGCAGTTCTTC. Its translation is CASSLGGDRFAEQFF. The chain combines TRBV7-9 with TRBJ2-1, with D tentatively TRBD1 (7 bases). The germline V and J ends were trimmed by 1 base and 9 bases, with 16 bases remaining between them. Germline V lookup: CDR1 SEHNR, CDR2 FQNEAQ (reference sequence). The CDR3 extends over 15 amino acids.

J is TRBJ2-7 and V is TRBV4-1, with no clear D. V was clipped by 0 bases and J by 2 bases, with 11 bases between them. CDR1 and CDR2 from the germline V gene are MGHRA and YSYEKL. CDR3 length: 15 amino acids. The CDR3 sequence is CASSQDWASTYEQYF. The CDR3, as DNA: TGCGCCAGCAGCCAAGATTGGGCTTCTACCTACGAGCAGTACTTC.

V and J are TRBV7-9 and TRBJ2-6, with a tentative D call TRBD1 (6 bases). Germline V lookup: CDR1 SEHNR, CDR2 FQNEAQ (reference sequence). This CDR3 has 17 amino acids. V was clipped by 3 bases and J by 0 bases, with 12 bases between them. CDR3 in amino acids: CASSFPGTSSGANVLTF. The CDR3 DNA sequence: TGTGCCAGCAGCTTTCCCGGGACAAGCTCTGGGGCCAACGTCCTGACTTTC.

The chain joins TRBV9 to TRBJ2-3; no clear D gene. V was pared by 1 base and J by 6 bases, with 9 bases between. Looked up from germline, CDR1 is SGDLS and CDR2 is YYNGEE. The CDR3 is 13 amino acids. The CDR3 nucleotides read TGTGCCAGCAGCGTAAGGGCGGAGGATACGCAGTATTTT. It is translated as CASSVRAEDTQYF. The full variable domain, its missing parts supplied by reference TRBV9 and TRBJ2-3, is DSGVTQTPKHLITATGQRVTLRCSPRSGDLSVYWYQQSLDQGLQFLIQYYNGEERAKGNILERFSAQQFPDLHSELNLSSLELGDSALYFCASSVRAEDTQYFGPGTRLTVL.

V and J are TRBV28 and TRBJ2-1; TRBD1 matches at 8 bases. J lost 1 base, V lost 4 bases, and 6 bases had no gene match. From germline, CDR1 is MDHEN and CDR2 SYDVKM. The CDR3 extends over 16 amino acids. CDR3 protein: CASSSGGLGSYNEQFF. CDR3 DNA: TGTGCCAGCAGTTCAGGGGGCCTCGGGTCCTACAATGAGCAGTTCTTC.

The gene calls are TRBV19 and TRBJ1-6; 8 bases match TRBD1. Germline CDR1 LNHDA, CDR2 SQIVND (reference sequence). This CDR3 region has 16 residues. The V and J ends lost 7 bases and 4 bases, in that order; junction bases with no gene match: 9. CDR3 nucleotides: TGTGCCAGTACCCTTCAGGGGGCGAATTATAATTCACCCCTCCACTTT. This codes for CASTLQGANYNSPLHF.

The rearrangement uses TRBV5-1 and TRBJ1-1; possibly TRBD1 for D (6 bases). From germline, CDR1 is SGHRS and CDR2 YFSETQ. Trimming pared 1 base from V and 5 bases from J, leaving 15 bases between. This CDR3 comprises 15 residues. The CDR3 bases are TGCGCCAGCAGCTTGACCAGGGGTCCGGGTACTGAAGCTTTCTTT. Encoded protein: CASSLTRGPGTEAFF.

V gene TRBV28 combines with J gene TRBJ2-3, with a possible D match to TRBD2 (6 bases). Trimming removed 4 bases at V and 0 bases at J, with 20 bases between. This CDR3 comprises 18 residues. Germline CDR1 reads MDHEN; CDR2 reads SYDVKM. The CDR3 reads CASSSFPSWGDSTDTQYF. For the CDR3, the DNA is TGTGCCAGCAGTTCCTTCCCCTCTTGGGGGGATAGCACAGATACGCAGTATTTT.

In DNA form, the CDR3 reads TGTGCCAGGAGCGAGGGGGACACTGAAGCTTTCTTT. This translates into CARSEGDTEAFF. The chain couples TRBV6-5 to TRBJ1-1; possible D gene TRBD1, 6 bases. V lost 9 bases and J lost 3, with 11 bases in between. CDR1 and CDR2 from the germline V gene are MNHEY and SVGAGI. This CDR3 is built from 12 residues.

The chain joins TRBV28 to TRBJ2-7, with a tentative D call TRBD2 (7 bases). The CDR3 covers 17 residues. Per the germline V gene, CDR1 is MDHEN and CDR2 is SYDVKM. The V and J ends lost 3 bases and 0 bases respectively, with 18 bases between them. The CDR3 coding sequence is TGTGCCAGCAGTTTCTTCCAGGGAGGGACAACCTCCTACGAGCAGTACTTC. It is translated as CASSFFQGGTTSYEQYF. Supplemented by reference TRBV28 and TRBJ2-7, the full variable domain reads DVKVTQSSRYLVKRTGEKVFLECVQDMDHENMFWYRQDPGLGLRLIYFSYDVKMKEKGDIPEGYSVSREKKERFSLILESASTNQTSMYLCASSFFQGGTTSYEQYFGPGTRLTVT.

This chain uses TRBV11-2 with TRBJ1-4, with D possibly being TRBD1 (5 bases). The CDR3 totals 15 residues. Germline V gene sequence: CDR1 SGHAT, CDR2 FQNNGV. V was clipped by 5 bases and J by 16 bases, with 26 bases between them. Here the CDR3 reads CASSRNRGTDQKEFF. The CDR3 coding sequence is TGTGCCAGCAGCCGGAACCGGGGGACCGACCAGAAGGAGTTTTTT.

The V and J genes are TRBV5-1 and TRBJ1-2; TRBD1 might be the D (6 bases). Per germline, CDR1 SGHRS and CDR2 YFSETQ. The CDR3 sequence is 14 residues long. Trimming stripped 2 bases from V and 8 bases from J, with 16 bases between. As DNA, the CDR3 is TGCGCCAGCAGCTTCGAGAAGGGGGTCTACGGCTACACCTTC. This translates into CASSFEKGVYGYTF.

The CDR3 loop is CASSGDLAYEQYF. CDR3 bases: TGTGCCAGCAGCGGGGACTTGGCCTACGAGCAGTACTTC. J is TRBJ2-7 and V is TRBV7-9, with a possible D match to TRBD2 (6 bases). Trimming left V 5 bases short and J 2 bases short, with 10 bases between. There are 13 residues in the CDR3. Germline CDR1 reads SEHNR; CDR2 reads FQNEAQ (reference sequence).

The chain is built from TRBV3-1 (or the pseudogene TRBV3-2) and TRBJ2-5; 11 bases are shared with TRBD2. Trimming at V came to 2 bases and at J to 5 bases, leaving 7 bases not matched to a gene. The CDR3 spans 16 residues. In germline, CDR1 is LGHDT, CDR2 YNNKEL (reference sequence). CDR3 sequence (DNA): TGTGCCAGCAGCCAAATTAGCGGGGGGGCCGGGGAGACCCAGTACTTC. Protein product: CASSQISGGAGETQYF.

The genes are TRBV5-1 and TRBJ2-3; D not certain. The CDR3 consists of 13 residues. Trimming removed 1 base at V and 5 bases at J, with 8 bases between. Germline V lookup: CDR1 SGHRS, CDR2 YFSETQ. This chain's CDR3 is CASSLYLKDTQYF. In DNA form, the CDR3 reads TGCGCCAGCAGCTTGTACCTTAAAGATACGCAGTATTTT.

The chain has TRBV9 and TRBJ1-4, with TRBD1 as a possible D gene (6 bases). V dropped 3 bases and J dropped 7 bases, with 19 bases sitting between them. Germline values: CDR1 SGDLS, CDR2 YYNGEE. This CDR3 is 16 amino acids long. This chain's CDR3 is CASSGSAGGRFEKLFF. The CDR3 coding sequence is TGTGCCAGCAGCGGATCCGCCGGGGGCCGTTTTGAAAAACTGTTTTTT.

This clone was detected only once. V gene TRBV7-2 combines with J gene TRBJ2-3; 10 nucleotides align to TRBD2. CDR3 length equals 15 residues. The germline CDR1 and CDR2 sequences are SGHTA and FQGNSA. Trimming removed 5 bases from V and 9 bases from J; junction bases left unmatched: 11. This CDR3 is CASSPASGGRGTQYF. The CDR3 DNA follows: TGTGCCAGCAGCCCGGCTAGCGGGGGCCGCGGGACGCAGTATTTT. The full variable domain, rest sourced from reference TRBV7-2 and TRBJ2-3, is GAGVSQSPSNKVTEKGKDVELRCDPISGHTALYWYRQSLGQGLEFLIYFQGNSAPDKSGLPSDRFSAERTGGSVSTLTIQRTQQEDSAVYLCASSPASGGRGTQYFGPGTRLTVL.

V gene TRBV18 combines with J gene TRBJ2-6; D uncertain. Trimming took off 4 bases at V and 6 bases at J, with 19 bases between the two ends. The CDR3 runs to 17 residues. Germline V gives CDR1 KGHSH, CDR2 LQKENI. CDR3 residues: CASSLTLLGEKANVLTF. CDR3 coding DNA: TGTGCCAGCTCACTCACTTTGCTGGGCGAGAAGGCCAACGTCCTGACTTTC.